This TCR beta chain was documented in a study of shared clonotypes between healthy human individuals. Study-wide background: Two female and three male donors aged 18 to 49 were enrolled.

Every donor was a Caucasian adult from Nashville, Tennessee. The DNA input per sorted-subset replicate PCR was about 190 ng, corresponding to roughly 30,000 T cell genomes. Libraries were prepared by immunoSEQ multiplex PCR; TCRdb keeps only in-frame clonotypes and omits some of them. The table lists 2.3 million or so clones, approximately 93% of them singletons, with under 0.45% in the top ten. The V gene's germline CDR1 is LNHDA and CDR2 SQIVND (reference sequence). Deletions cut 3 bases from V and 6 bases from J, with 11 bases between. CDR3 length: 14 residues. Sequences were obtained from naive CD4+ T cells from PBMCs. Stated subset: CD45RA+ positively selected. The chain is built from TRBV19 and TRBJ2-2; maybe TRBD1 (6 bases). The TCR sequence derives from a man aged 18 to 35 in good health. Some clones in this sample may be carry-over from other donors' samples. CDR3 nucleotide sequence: TGTGCCAGTAGTATTTGGGACAACCCCGGGGAGCTGTTTTTT. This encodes CASSIWDNPGELFF. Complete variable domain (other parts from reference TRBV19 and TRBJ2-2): DGGITQSPKYLFRKEGQNVTLSCEQNLNHDAMYWYRQDPGQGLRLIYYSQIVNDFQKGDIAEGYSVSREKKESFPLTVTSAQKNPTAFYLCASSIWDNPGELFFGEGSRLTVL.